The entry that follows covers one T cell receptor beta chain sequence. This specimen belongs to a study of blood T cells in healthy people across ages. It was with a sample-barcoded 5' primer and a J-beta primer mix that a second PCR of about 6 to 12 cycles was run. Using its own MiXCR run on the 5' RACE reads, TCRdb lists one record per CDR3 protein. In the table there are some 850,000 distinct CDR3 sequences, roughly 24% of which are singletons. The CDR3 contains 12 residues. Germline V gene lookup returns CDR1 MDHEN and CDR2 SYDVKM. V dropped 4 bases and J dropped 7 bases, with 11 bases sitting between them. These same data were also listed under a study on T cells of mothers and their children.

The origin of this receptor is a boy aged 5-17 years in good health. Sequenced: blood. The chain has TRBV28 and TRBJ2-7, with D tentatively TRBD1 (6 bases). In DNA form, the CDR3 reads TGTGCCAGCAGTTCGGACAGTTTGGAGCAGTACTTC. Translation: CASSSDSLEQYF.